The source of this T cell receptor beta chain is a study of cytomegalovirus exposure and HLA in healthy donors. This CDR3 is 15 amino acids long. The ends were cut back, 5 bases at V and 2 bases at J, with 16 bases in the middle. Per the germline V gene, CDR1 is MNHNS and CDR2 is SASEGT. On this clone: Its antigen is still unknown.

The primer mix had 60 Vbeta and 13 Jbeta primers. Method: immunoSEQ multiplex PCR; TCRdb's copy keeps in-frame clones and lacks some. This listing includes about 170,000 clones. Findings and caveats of the study: It has been reported that TCR beta sequences accurately predicted the HLA-A and HLA-B alleles of most subjects. Several of the most significant clusters were apparently associated with common viral pathogens in a later analysis.

This chain joins TRBV6-1 and TRBJ2-7; tentatively, D is TRBD1 (6 bases). The source material was PBMCs. The receptor was isolated from a woman under 30 in good health and CMV-seropositive. The CDR3 sequence is CASSQWEGGTYEQYF. CDR3 DNA sequence: TGTGCCAGCAGTCAGTGGGAAGGGGGAACCTACGAGCAGTACTTC.